The 18 T cell receptor beta chains given below trace back to one sample, sequenced in a study of follicular helper T cells after annual influenza vaccination. The time point here: 2015-2016 season, pre-vaccination. The method was immunoSEQ multiplex PCR; TCRdb's version includes in-frame clones alone and lacks a portion of them. Here the sample spans 9,500 to 12,000 clones, 81% being singletons. Here the sequenced sample was CXCR5+ CD38- circulating T follicular helper cells from blood, taken on the day of influenza vaccination. Subset meaning: circulating Tfh, non-naive CD4+CXCR5+PD-1+ (ICOS+CD38+ or ICOS-CD38-). Every receptor here comes from an adult who received the influenza vaccine.

The CDR3 region has the DNA TGTGCCAGCGGTATCAGGGACGCTCAGCCCCAGCATTTT. Translation gives CASGIRDAQPQHF. This chain connects TRBV6-6 to TRBJ1-5; the D gene is possibly TRBD1 (5 bases). CDR3 length: 13 amino acids. Germline CDR1 and CDR2: MNHNY and SVGAGI (reference sequence). With 8 bases removed from V and 6 bases from J, the gap between germline ends came to 14 bases.

The rearrangement joins TRBV6-1 to TRBJ2-3; 7 bases are shared with TRBD2. The CDR3 sequence is 13 residues long. With 7 bases clipped from V and 1 base from J, the junction kept 2 bases outside the gene matches. Germline CDR1 MNHNS, CDR2 SASEGT. CDR3 sequence: CASTSGGTDTQYF. The CDR3, as DNA: TGTGCCAGCACAAGCGGGGGCACAGATACGCAGTATTTT.

In this sample, this clone turned up a few times. The chain employs TRBV7-9 and TRBJ1-2; D remains ambiguous. This CDR3 contains 14 residues. V was pared by 5 bases and J by 5 bases, with 15 bases between. Germline lookup yields CDR1 SEHNR and CDR2 FQNEAQ (reference sequence). The CDR3 sequence is CASSPDRAGYGYTF. CDR3 in DNA: TGTGCCAGCAGCCCGGATCGGGCTGGGTATGGCTACACCTTC.

The chain uses TRBV6-1 and TRBJ2-7; no reliable D call. Germline V gene sequence: CDR1 MNHNS, CDR2 SASEGT. Trimming took 6 bases from V and 5 from J, leaving 17 bases between them. This CDR3 has 14 residues. This chain's CDR3 is CASSMTWVSDEQYF. CDR3 DNA: TGTGCCAGCAGCATGACCTGGGTCAGCGACGAGCAGTACTTC.

The chain has TRBV7-9 and TRBJ1-5; the D is unclear. The germline V and J ends were trimmed by 1 base and 2 bases, with 12 bases remaining between them. Germline values: CDR1 SEHNR, CDR2 FQNEAQ (reference sequence). The CDR3 consists of 16 residues. This chain's CDR3 is CASSLDLGYGNQPQHF. The CDR3 DNA reads as TGTGCCAGCAGCTTAGATTTAGGGTACGGCAATCAGCCCCAGCATTTT. Supplemented by reference TRBV7-9 and TRBJ1-5, the full variable domain reads DTGVSQNPRHKITKRGQNVTFRCDPISEHNRLYWYRQTLGQGPEFLTYFQNEAQLEKSRLLSDRFSAERPKGSFSTLEIQRTEQGDSAMYLCASSLDLGYGNQPQHFGDGTRLSIL.

This clone was detected once. The V and J genes are TRBV27 and TRBJ2-1; 8 nucleotides match TRBD2. CDR1 and CDR2 (germline): MNHEY, SMNVEV (reference sequence). This CDR3 is built from 16 residues. V dropped 5 bases and J dropped 9; count of bases not matched to a gene: 15. The CDR3 sequence is CASSPLGSGRSSEQFF. For the CDR3, the DNA is TGTGCCAGCAGTCCCTTGGGGAGCGGGAGAAGTAGTGAGCAGTTCTTC.

The V call is TRBV11-3, the J call TRBJ2-2; D is unresolved. The CDR3 contains 13 residues. CDR1 and CDR2 (germline): SGHNT, YENEEA. V was trimmed by 4 bases and J by 6 bases, leaving 9 bases between them. The CDR3 here is CASSSAGAGELFF. The DNA for the CDR3 is TGTGCCAGCAGCTCGGCCGGCGCCGGGGAGCTGTTTTTT.

This chain joins TRBV5-1 and TRBJ2-2; 11 bases match TRBD2. In germline, CDR1 is SGHRS, CDR2 YFSETQ. This CDR3 contains 18 residues. With V trimmed by 4 bases and J by 4 bases, 12 bases remained unmatched. This chain's CDR3 is CASSPPRLAGLSTGELFF. CDR3 nucleotide sequence: TGCGCCAGCAGCCCGCCACGACTAGCGGGGTTGAGCACCGGGGAGCTGTTTTTT. Filled out from reference TRBV5-1 and TRBJ2-2, the complete variable domain reads KAGVTQTPRYLIKTRGQQVTLSCSPISGHRSVSWYQQTPGQGLQFLFEYFSETQRNKGNFPGRFSGRQFSNSRSEMNVSTLELGDSALYLCASSPPRLAGLSTGELFFGEGSRLTVL.

The rearrangement uses TRBV5-1 and TRBJ2-7, with 10 positions matching TRBD1. Germline V gene data show CDR1 as SGHRS and CDR2 as YFSETQ. After removal of 0 bases from V and 2 bases from J, the junction contained 14 bases not matched to a gene. The CDR3 runs to 19 residues. The DNA of the CDR3 is TGCGCCAGCAGCTTGGCCCTTTCCCCACCGGGACAGGGGACCTACGAGCAGTACTTC. Translating gives CASSLALSPPGQGTYEQYF.

This clone has only one observation. V is TRBV29-1 and J is TRBJ2-3, with 13 nucleotides matching TRBD2. The CDR3 is 15 residues long. Germline V CDR1 and CDR2: SQVTM, ANQGSEA. Trimming at V came to 6 bases and at J to 3 bases, leaving 6 bases not matched to a gene. The chain's CDR3 is CSVELAGGRTDTQYF. CDR3 DNA sequence: TGCAGCGTGGAACTAGCGGGAGGGCGGACAGATACGCAGTATTTT.

V and J are TRBV6-5 and TRBJ1-2, with 8 positions matching TRBD1. The junction had 6 bases not matched to a gene; V was cut back by 0 bases and J by 9 bases. In germline, CDR1 is MNHEY, CDR2 SVGAGI. This CDR3 has 14 residues. CDR3 nucleotides: TGTGCCAGCAGTTACTCGGACAGGGCCAGTCGCTACACCTTC. It yields the protein CASSYSDRASRYTF.

The genes are TRBV18 and TRBJ1-5; TRBD1 agrees at 8 bases. The CDR3 spans 16 residues. Germline assignment: CDR1 KGHSH and CDR2 LQKENI. V shed 4 bases and J 6 bases; nucleotides not matched to a gene: 11. In DNA form, the CDR3 reads TGTGCCAGCTCACGAACGACAGGGGCGGTGGGTCAGCCCCAGCATTTT. Amino acids: CASSRTTGAVGQPQHF.

The chain is built from TRBV14 and TRBJ2-5, with D perhaps matching TRBD1 (5 bases). V was trimmed by 1 base and J by 1 base, leaving 10 bases between them. Per germline, CDR1 SGHDN and CDR2 FVKESK. The CDR3 is 15 amino acids. In DNA, the CDR3 is TGTGCCAGCAGCCAAGTAACAGGAGTCCAAGAGACCCAGTACTTC. Translation gives CASSQVTGVQETQYF.

The gene calls are TRBV6-5 and TRBJ2-1, with TRBD2 matching over 8 bases. The CDR3 loop spans 16 amino acids. V shed 4 bases and J 0 bases; nucleotides not matched to a gene: 5. Germline V gene data show CDR1 as MNHEY and CDR2 as SVGAGI. The DNA of the CDR3 is TGTGCCAGCAGTTCTAGCGCGGGGGGCTCCTACAATGAGCAGTTCTTC. Translation: CASSSSAGGSYNEQFF.

V is TRBV7-9 and J is TRBJ1-1; no definite D call. CDR1 SEHNR and CDR2 FQNEAQ come from the germline V gene (reference sequence). The CDR3 contains 12 residues. V gave up 5 bases and J gave up 7 bases, with 11 bases separating them. The CDR3 loop reads CASSPPRLEAFF. DNA of the CDR3: TGTGCCAGCAGCCCCCCGCGGCTTGAAGCTTTCTTT.

CDR3 nucleotides: TGTGCCGGATCGACTTTCCTGAGCTCTGGGGCCAACGTCCTGACTTTC. The encoded protein is CAGSTFLSSGANVLTF. The genes are TRBV2 and TRBJ2-6; D is undetermined. The length of the CDR3 is 16 residues. The V and J ends lost 11 bases and 0 bases respectively, with 17 bases between them. Germline CDR1 reads SNHLY; CDR2 reads FYNNEI.

The J gene is TRBJ2-3, the V gene TRBV9; TRBD1 matches at 8 bases. Unmatched junction bases numbered 10, after V lost 2 bases and J lost 5 bases. The length of the CDR3 is 16 residues. Looked up from germline, CDR1 is SGDLS and CDR2 is YYNGEE. CDR3 DNA: TGTGCCAGCAGCGTGGATTCAGGGGGCAGGGGAGATACGCAGTATTTT. It codes for CASSVDSGGRGDTQYF.

The chain combines TRBV7-2 with TRBJ2-3; TRBD1 agrees at 10 bases. This CDR3 has 18 amino acids. With V trimmed by 4 bases and J by 1 base, 11 bases remained unmatched. Germline CDR1 and CDR2: SGHTA and FQGNSA. CDR3 bases: TGTGCCAGCAGCTCGACAGGGGGCGGCTTCGGCGGCACAGATACGCAGTATTTT. This sequence encodes CASSSTGGGFGGTDTQYF. The full variable domain, its missing parts supplied by reference TRBV7-2 and TRBJ2-3, is GAGVSQSPSNKVTEKGKDVELRCDPISGHTALYWYRQSLGQGLEFLIYFQGNSAPDKSGLPSDRFSAERTGGSVSTLTIQRTQQEDSAVYLCASSSTGGGFGGTDTQYFGPGTRLTVL.